This paragraph reports one T cell receptor (beta chain). The data originate from a study of human T cells and chemical hapten exposure. Turning to the study itself: Chiefly women, the patients showed alopecia areata, totalis or universalis.

Trimming removed 2 bases from V and 4 bases from J, with 12 bases in between. This CDR3 spans 16 amino acids. Germline V gene data show CDR1 as SGHAT and CDR2 as FQNNGV. As for time point: pre-sensitization, week 0. Treatment: therapeutic diphenylcyclopropenone sensitization with weekly scalp DPC. Sample donors consisted of patients with alopecia, aged 18 to 70 years, who were suitable for DPC. TCRdb analysed the RACE reads with MiXCR anew, one entry per CDR3 protein. The sample carries under 95,000 distinct CDR3 sequences, 7.5% to 9.5% recorded once. This material consisted of whole blood, taken in connection with sensitization to the hapten diphenylcyclopropenone (DPC). This receptor was taken from a middle-aged man with alopecia areata. Some clones in this sample may be carry-over from other donors' samples. The chain carries TRBV11-2 and TRBJ2-6; perhaps TRBD1 as D (6 bases). The CDR3 here is CASSLLGANGANVLTF. In DNA, the CDR3 is TGTGCCAGCAGCTTACTGGGGGCTAACGGGGCCAACGTCCTGACTTTC.